The 6 T cell receptor delta chains in this list originate from one sample, sequenced in a study of gamma-delta T cells after stem cell transplantation. TCRdb made new clone calls on the RT-PCR reads using CATT. The data hold 12,000 or so delta-chain clones, with around 1.4% observed a single time. Input material: gamma-delta T cells. These receptors came from a human donor. It is not recorded whose cells these are; they may come from a transplant donor.

Regarding this clone: TCRdb has a much larger clone's protein, which differs at residue 3 from the translation of this DNA, likely because of a read error; what is shown is the protein translated from the DNA. This sequence joins TRDV2 and TRDJ1, with 8 bases identical to TRDD3. Germline V gene sequence: CDR1 GEAIGNYY, CDR2 EKD. The CDR3 loop spans 17 amino acids. CDR3 nucleotide sequence: TGTGCCCGTGATCTACTATCTGGGGGACCCTACACCGATAAACTCATCTTT. This sequence encodes CARDLLSGGPYTDKLIF.

This clone was counted a few times. The protein given by TCRdb reflects a much larger clone and differs at residue 11 from this DNA's translation, likely from a read error; the protein shown is the DNA's translation. This chain joins TRDV2 and TRDJ1; 7 bases map to TRDD3. CDR1 and CDR2 from the germline V gene are GEAIGNYY and EKD. This CDR3 is 15 amino acids long. J gave up 7 bases and V 3 bases, and 13 bases lay outside the gene matches. The CDR3 region has the DNA TGTGCCTGTGACGAGACTGGGGTCCTGGCCGTTAAACTCATCTTT. It specifies CACDETGVLAVKLIF.

The table lists this clone with many counts. The CDR3 DNA follows: TGTGCCTGTGACGGTGTACTGGGGGATACTCCTAGGGACACCCGACAGATGTTTTTC. It yields the protein CACDGVLGDTPRDTRQMFF. The chain links TRDV2 to TRDJ3; 12 nucleotides line up with TRDD3. Germline assignment: CDR1 GEAIGNYY and CDR2 EKD. V lost 3 bases and J lost 5; bases outside the gene matches: 10. The CDR3 is made up of 19 amino acids.

This clone has just a few counts. Translating this DNA gives a protein that differs at residue 5 from the TCRdb one, which belongs to a much larger clone; a read error is likely, and the protein shown is this translation. The chain recombines TRDV2 with TRDJ1; D gene ambiguous. CDR3 length equals 17 residues. Deletions cut 3 bases from V and 0 bases from J, with 19 bases between. CDR1 GEAIGNYY and CDR2 EKD come from the germline V gene. The DNA of the CDR3 is TGTGCCTGTGACGTGTTACCGAACTCACCCAACACCGATAAACTCATCTTT. This encodes CACDVLPNSPNTDKLIF.

This clone was seen repeatedly, ten times or more. The genes are TRDV2 and TRDJ1, with 11 bases identical to TRDD3. Germline lookup yields CDR1 GEAIGNYY and CDR2 EKD. The ends lost 2 bases at V and 3 bases at J; junction bases unmatched: 7. The CDR3 is 16 amino acids. In DNA, the CDR3 is TGTGCCTGTGACAAACTGGGGGATAAAAGTTCCGATAAACTCATCTTT. Translated, it gives CACDKLGDKSSDKLIF.

This clone has just a few counts. This DNA translates differently at residue 4 from the TCRdb protein, which is that of a much larger clone; a read error is likely, and the protein shown is the DNA's own translation. The chain couples TRDV2 to TRDJ1; 13 bases line up with TRDD3. From germline, CDR1 is GEAIGNYY and CDR2 EKD. This CDR3 contains 17 residues. V lost 5 bases and J lost 3; bases outside the gene matches: 11. The CDR3, as DNA: TGTGCCTGTGGCCCCCTACTGGGGGATACGGGATCCGATAAACTCATCTTT. This encodes CACGPLLGDTGSDKLIF.